Below are 19 T cell receptor beta chains sequenced from a single sample in a study of cytomegalovirus exposure and HLA in healthy donors. The repertoire was sequenced with immunoSEQ multiplex PCR; TCRdb's copy has only in-frame clones and lacks some. The sample holds around 130,000 clones, about 83% seen once. The sample taken for sequencing was PBMCs. The receptor source for this set is a woman aged 25 to 39 in good health and CMV-seronegative.

V is TRBV6-5 and J is TRBJ1-1, with 9 bases aligning to TRBD1. Germline CDR1 and CDR2: MNHEY and SVGAGI. With V trimmed by 4 bases and J by 5 bases, 8 bases remained unmatched. The CDR3 consists of 15 residues. Here the CDR3 reads CASSSSGQGRTEAFF. CDR3 sequence (DNA): TGTGCCAGCAGTTCCTCCGGACAGGGGAGGACTGAAGCTTTCTTT.

The rearrangement uses TRBV11-3 and TRBJ2-5; 10 bases agree with TRBD2. The length of the CDR3 is 16 residues. The V and J ends lost 1 base and 2 bases, in that order; junction bases with no gene match: 4. Germline-derived CDR1 and CDR2 are SGHNT and YENEEA. CDR3: CASSLGPSGGQETQYF. CDR3 DNA: TGTGCCAGCAGCTTAGGACCTAGCGGGGGACAAGAGACCCAGTACTTC.

The chain is built from TRBV6-5 and TRBJ2-7, with D perhaps TRBD2 (5 bases). The V end was cut by 0 bases, the J end by 6 bases, with 15 bases between. CDR3 length equals 15 residues. Germline-derived CDR1 and CDR2 are MNHEY and SVGAGI. CDR3 region: CASSYSTGVVAEQYF. In DNA form, the CDR3 reads TGTGCCAGCAGTTACTCCACCGGGGTGGTCGCCGAGCAGTACTTC.

Written as DNA, the CDR3 is TGTGCCAGCAGATTTGGGGGGGCCCAGGGAGATGAAAAACTGTTTTTT. It translates to CASRFGGAQGDEKLFF. The chain links TRBV6-4 to TRBJ1-4; D may be TRBD1 (6 bases). CDR3 length: 16 amino acids. The V gene lost 6 bases and the J gene lost 6 bases, with 20 bases spanning the gap. CDR1 and CDR2 (germline): MRHNA, SNTAGT.

The chain combines TRBV6-1 with TRBJ2-7, with 8 bases fitting TRBD2. Per the germline V gene, CDR1 is MNHNS and CDR2 is SASEGT. V gave up 0 bases and J gave up 3 bases; unmatched junction bases: 1. This CDR3 region has 14 residues. The CDR3 spells CASSEAGTSYEQYF. Written as DNA, the CDR3 is TGTGCCAGCAGTGAAGCTGGGACTAGCTACGAGCAGTACTTC.

As for this clone: The junction departs from germline at one end; a sequencing error may be responsible. V and J are TRBV5-1 and TRBJ2-7; TRBD1 matches 9 bases. This CDR3 is built from 14 residues. CDR1 is SGHRS, CDR2 YFSETQ, per germline. CDR3 sequence: CASSLSQGASWQVF. In DNA, the CDR3 is TGCGCCAGCAGCCTATCACAGGGGGCCTCCTGGCAGGTCTTC.

This clone was observed a handful of times. The chain uses TRBV5-1 and TRBJ1-2, with D possibly matching TRBD1 (6 bases). Per germline, CDR1 SGHRS and CDR2 YFSETQ. CDR3 length: 12 amino acids. The V gene lost 6 bases and the J gene lost 6 bases, with 12 bases spanning the gap. CDR3 protein: CASNPDRDGYTF. DNA of the CDR3: TGCGCCAGCAACCCGGACAGAGATGGCTACACCTTC.

The chain joins TRBV30 to TRBJ1-5; the match to TRBD1 covers 7 bases. V shed 2 bases, J shed 2 bases, and the junction held 15 bases outside the gene matches. The germline CDR1 and CDR2 sequences are GTSNPN and SVGIG (reference sequence). This CDR3 region has 18 residues. CDR3 sequence reads: CAWSKDQGTAWGNQPQHF. The CDR3 nucleotides are TGTGCCTGGAGTAAAGATCAAGGGACAGCGTGGGGCAATCAGCCCCAGCATTTT.

The genes are TRBV5-6 and TRBJ2-1, with 8 bases that match TRBD1. The germline V gene encodes CDR1 SGHDT and CDR2 YYEEEE. V lost 2 bases, J lost 7 bases, and 8 bases stayed unmatched. The CDR3 is made up of 15 amino acids. CDR3 amino acids: CASSLTGGAGNEQFF. The CDR3 nucleotides are TGTGCCAGCAGCTTAACAGGGGGTGCAGGGAATGAGCAGTTCTTC.

In the case of this clone: At one of its ends the junction is not consistent with the germline gene, which may arise from a read error. The chain links TRBV10-3 to TRBJ1-4; no definite D call. The CDR3 is made up of 15 amino acids. Germline assignment: CDR1 ENHRY and CDR2 SYGVKD. DNA of the CDR3: TGTGCCATCATTGAGTCCTGGACTCTAAATGAAAAACTGTTTTTT. Its translation is CAIIESWTLNEKLFF.

This clone was counted a single time. The chain has TRBV5-6 and TRBJ1-2; the D gene is possibly TRBD1 (5 bases). The CDR3 totals 13 residues. The V gene lost 0 bases and the J gene lost 4 bases, with 7 bases spanning the gap. The germline V gene has CDR1 SGHDT and CDR2 YYEEEE. This CDR3 is CASSLGQTYGYTF. As DNA, the CDR3 is TGTGCCAGCAGCTTGGGACAGACCTATGGCTACACCTTC.

The rearrangement joins TRBV21-1 to TRBJ1-1. TRBV21-1 is an annotated pseudogene. The CDR3 contains 12 residues. DNA for the CDR3: TGTGCCAGCTCTCTCCGGGAGGAGGAAGCTTTCTTT. Translation gives CASSLREEEAFF.

The chain combines TRBV10-3 with TRBJ1-2, with a possible D match to TRBD1 (5 bases). Per germline, CDR1 ENHRY and CDR2 SYGVKD. The CDR3 consists of 14 residues. Trimming left V 5 bases short and J 7 bases short, with 17 bases between. CDR3 nucleotide sequence: TGTGCCATCAGTCGACCCCTCGGGACTCCTGGCTACACCTTC. This sequence encodes CAISRPLGTPGYTF.

The chain joins TRBV2 to TRBJ2-7; D gene ambiguous. The germline V gene has CDR1 SNHLY and CDR2 FYNNEI. V was trimmed by 4 bases and J by 6 bases, leaving 13 bases between them. This CDR3 is 13 amino acids long. The CDR3 is CASSGVGYFEQYF. In DNA form, the CDR3 reads TGTGCCAGCAGTGGGGTCGGGTACTTCGAGCAGTACTTC.

V is TRBV7-9 and J is TRBJ1-5; maybe TRBD1 (5 bases). Germline V gene lookup returns CDR1 SEHNR and CDR2 FQNEAQ (reference sequence). V was shortened by 5 bases and J by 4 bases, with 12 bases between the two germline ends. CDR3 length equals 14 residues. This CDR3 reads CASSPGGGNQPQHF. CDR3 DNA: TGTGCCAGCAGCCCCGGGGGAGGTAATCAGCCCCAGCATTTT.

This chain connects TRBV27 to TRBJ2-1, with TRBD2 matching over 12 bases. CDR1 and CDR2 from the germline V gene are MNHEY and SMNVEV (reference sequence). CDR3 length: 18 amino acids. J was trimmed by 2 bases and V by 5 bases; bases with no gene match: 10. CDR3 nucleotides: TGTGCCAGCAGTACCGGGACTAGCGGGTTCGTCCCCTACAATGAGCAGTTCTTC. This encodes CASSTGTSGFVPYNEQFF.

This sequence joins TRBV7-2 and TRBJ2-3; 9 bases are a match to TRBD2. The CDR3 extends over 16 amino acids. CDR1 and CDR2 from the germline V gene are SGHTA and FQGNSA. V lost 5 bases, J lost 8 bases, and 14 bases stayed unmatched. The CDR3 DNA is TGTGCCAGCAGCAGGCGTACGAGCGGGGGGTCGGGTACGCAGTATTTT. Translating gives CASSRRTSGGSGTQYF.

The chain recombines TRBV15 with TRBJ2-5; 10 bases agree with TRBD1. The germline V gene has CDR1 LNHNV and CDR2 YYDKDF (reference sequence). With 1 base clipped from V and 5 bases from J, the junction kept 7 bases outside the gene matches. The CDR3 has 16 amino acids. Here the CDR3 DNA reads TGTGCCACCAGCAGAGGAGACAGGGGGCAGGGGGAGACCCAGTACTTC. Protein: CATSRGDRGQGETQYF.

The chain has TRBV7-2 and TRBJ2-7; TRBD1 matches 8 bases. The junction had 9 bases not matched to a gene; V was cut back by 5 bases and J by 6 bases. This CDR3 has 14 amino acids. From germline, CDR1 is SGHTA and CDR2 FQGNSA. The CDR3 nucleotides are TGTGCCAGCAGCCACGGGACAGGTGAGAGCGAGCAGTACTTC. It is translated as CASSHGTGESEQYF.